Listed here are 3 T cell receptor beta chains from one sample, sequenced in a study of T cell repertoires in cytomegalovirus infection. MiXCR, applied by TCRdb to the reads, yields one record per CDR3 protein. The sample records around 71,000 distinct CDR3 sequences, roughly 40% being singletons. Their target antigens are unknown. The sample in question was CD8+ T cells from cultured PBMCs, obtained from culture after CMV antigen stimulation. Every receptor here comes from a human donor in good health (CMV status not recorded). Some clones in this sample may be carry-over from other donors' samples.

This clonotype was detected a few times. The rearrangement joins TRBV6-2 or TRBV6-3 to TRBJ2-7; 9 positions match TRBD1. The CDR3 has 15 residues. Per the germline V gene, CDR1 is MNHEY and CDR2 is SVGEGT. J gave up 6 bases and V 2 bases, and 8 bases lay outside the gene matches. The CDR3 DNA reads TGTGCCAGCAGTTACCCTCTGGACAGGGGCACCGAGCAGTACTTC. This codes for CASSYPLDRGTEQYF.

J is TRBJ2-3 and V is TRBV4-3; unclear D gene. V lost 3 bases to trimming and J lost 5 bases, with 15 bases between them. Germline V CDR1 and CDR2: LGHNA, YSLEER. The CDR3 is 15 amino acids. The CDR3, as DNA: TGCGCCAGCAGCCACGGTCTGGCGACCGGAGATACGCAGTATTTT. It yields the protein CASSHGLATGDTQYF.

This clonotype was seen a few times. CDR3 coding DNA: TGCGCCAGCAGCTCGACTAGCGGGGGGGTATACAATGAGCAGTTCTTC. Translating gives CASSSTSGGVYNEQFF. V and J are TRBV4-3 and TRBJ2-1, with 14 bases that match TRBD2. The CDR3 covers 16 residues. CDR1 and CDR2 from the germline V gene are LGHNA and YSLEER. J lost 4 bases, V lost 5 bases, and 4 bases had no gene match.